The T cell receptor (beta chain) under discussion was sequenced for a study of blood T cell repertoires in COVID-19. Turning to the study itself: There were acute and convalescent COVID-19 samples, and they came from the United States, Italy and Spain. PBMCs, B-cell-depleted T cells, or T cells provided the cDNA or gDNA that made up the material.

V was pared by 7 bases and J by 0 bases, with 8 bases of the junction left unmatched. The germline CDR1 and CDR2 sequences are SGHRS and YFSETQ. The CDR3 is 18 amino acids. Original analysis: Amplification with reference gene primers provided the estimates of nucleated cell counts. The repertoire was sequenced with immunoSEQ multiplex PCR; TCRdb's copy has only in-frame clones and lacks some. Clonal size and the V and J genes are those of that table, whereas D and trimming came from the DNA. Of some 41,000 clones listed, 89% are singletons. The clonotype comes from a man aged 65 to 79 with active COVID-19. Specimen: peripheral blood. This sequence joins TRBV5-1 and TRBJ2-2, with 14 bases fitting TRBD2. In DNA form, the CDR3 reads TGCGCCAGCCGGCCGGGACTAGCGGGGGAAACGAACACCGGGGAGCTGTTTTTT. Residues: CASRPGLAGETNTGELFF.